The 19 T cell receptor beta chains reported below all come from one sample, sequenced in a study of response to subunit inactivated influenza vaccine (dated by TCRdb to 2016 to 2019). Libraries were built with RT-PCR. The sequencer was an Illumina HiSeq 2500. TCRdb applied fastp at Q25 and MiXCR to the public reads, then kept only in-frame beta chains. Each entry merges the rows of one CDR3 protein and shows their most common DNA and genes. The sample table shows 500,000 to 550,000 distinct CDR3 sequences, and 20% to 25% are seen once. The ten largest clones take up approximately 2.9% of the sample. These data also formed part of another study, on T cells expressing NK-cell markers. Per the second study: TCR beta cDNA libraries were prepared using 5'RACE template switching, which introduced a universal primer site and unique molecular identifiers.

Specimen: CD4+ T cells sorted from PBMCs, collected roughly 12 days after vaccination. The receptors were gathered from a man in his fifties who received an inactivated influenza vaccine. Donor details come from another sample of the same person, matched by shared clones.

The gene calls are TRBV3-1 and TRBJ2-7; D remains ambiguous. Trimming pared 4 bases from V and 2 bases from J, leaving 12 bases between. The CDR3 sequence is 14 residues long. Germline V gene sequence: CDR1 LGHDT, CDR2 YNNKEL (reference sequence). The CDR3 loop is CASSPSSGPYEQYF. The CDR3 coding sequence is TGTGCCAGCAGCCCGTCCTCGGGTCCCTACGAGCAGTACTTC.

This clonotype was counted many times. CDR3 loop: CASSKRRQETQYF. CDR3 DNA sequence: TGTGCCAGCAGCAAGAGGAGACAAGAGACCCAGTACTTC. The V gene is TRBV21-1, the J gene TRBJ2-5. TRBV21-1 is given as a pseudogene. The CDR3 runs 13 residues.

This chain connects TRBV20-1 to TRBJ2-5, with 9 positions matching TRBD1. J was trimmed by 13 bases and V by 6 bases; bases with no gene match: 6. Germline lookup yields CDR1 DFQATT and CDR2 SNEGSKA (reference sequence). The CDR3 runs 10 residues. In nucleotides, the CDR3 is TGCAGTGCGGCACAGGGGGCAAGGTACTTC. Its protein product is CSAAQGARYF.

This clonotype has only a few counts. The chain employs TRBV7-2 and TRBJ2-5; 9 bases fit TRBD2. CDR1 SGHTA and CDR2 FQGNSA come from the germline V gene. After removal of 3 bases from V and 6 bases from J, the junction contained 8 bases not matched to a gene. This CDR3 comprises 15 residues. CDR3 nucleotide sequence: TGTGCCAGCAGCTTGGAGCGGGAGGTGTGGAAGACCCAGTACTTC. This sequence encodes CASSLEREVWKTQYF.

There are a few counts of this clonotype. The rearrangement uses TRBV5-1 and TRBJ1-1; possibly TRBD1 for D (6 bases). Germline V lookup: CDR1 SGHRS, CDR2 YFSETQ. CDR3 size: 15 residues. V was pared by 4 bases and J by 11 bases, with 24 bases between. CDR3 DNA sequence: TGCGCCAGCAGCCTGGGAGGGACAAGCCGGTCTGTGGCTTTCTTT. Protein: CASSLGGTSRSVAFF.

This clonotype has at least ten counts. This chain uses TRBV5-5 with TRBJ2-1; 14 bases align to TRBD2. V dropped 5 bases and J dropped 2; count of bases not matched to a gene: 0. The CDR3 is 15 residues long. CDR1 is SGHKS and CDR2 is YYEKEE in the germline V gene (reference sequence). CDR3 in DNA: TGTGCCAGCAGGACTAGCGGGGGGGCCTACAATGAGCAGTTCTTC. Translation gives CASRTSGGAYNEQFF.

This clonotype was counted ten times or more. The chain employs TRBV4-2 and TRBJ2-5; 11 bases align to TRBD2. The CDR3 length is 16 residues. V lost 4 bases and J lost 2; bases outside the gene matches: 6. Per germline, CDR1 LGHNA and CDR2 YNFKEQ. For the CDR3, the DNA is TGTGCCAGCAGCCCGTCTGCTAGCGGGGGGCAAGAGACCCAGTACTTC. This translates into CASSPSASGGQETQYF.

The chain has TRBV20-1 and TRBJ2-3; 13 nucleotides agree with TRBD2. V gave up 4 bases and J gave up 4 bases; unmatched junction bases: 5. CDR3 length: 15 residues. The germline CDR1 and CDR2 sequences are DFQATT and SNEGSKA (reference sequence). CDR3 DNA: TGCAGTGCTACCACTAGCGGGAGGGGGGCAGATACGCAGTATTTT. Residues: CSATTSGRGADTQYF.

The rearrangement joins TRBV12-3 or TRBV12-4 to TRBJ2-5; D is ambiguous. V gave up 2 bases and J gave up 2 bases, with 3 bases separating them. This CDR3 comprises 12 residues. The CDR3 DNA sequence: TGTGCCAGCAGTTTAATGCAAGAGACCCAGTACTTC. Protein product: CASSLMQETQYF.

The chain combines TRBV5-1 with TRBJ2-1; D call uncertain. Trimming cost V 2 bases and J 0 bases, with 18 bases left between them. Germline-derived CDR1 and CDR2 are SGHRS and YFSETQ. The CDR3 runs 18 residues. CDR3: CASSFNGGPLSSYNEQFF. CDR3 DNA sequence: TGCGCCAGCAGCTTTAACGGTGGACCCTTGAGCTCCTACAATGAGCAGTTCTTC. The full variable domain, with the rest looked up from reference TRBV5-1 and TRBJ2-1, is KAGVTQTPRYLIKTRGQQVTLSCSPISGHRSVSWYQQTPGQGLQFLFEYFSETQRNKGNFPGRFSGRQFSNSRSEMNVSTLELGDSALYLCASSFNGGPLSSYNEQFFGPGTRLTVL.

The sample holds a few counts of this clonotype. This chain uses TRBV10-3 with TRBJ1-3; no clear D. V was clipped by 0 bases and J by 4 bases, with 7 bases between them. Germline lookup yields CDR1 ENHRY and CDR2 SYGVKD. The CDR3 is made up of 14 amino acids. The CDR3 nucleotides read TGTGCCATCAGTGAGTCGCTCAGGGGAAACACCATATATTTT. This translates into CAISESLRGNTIYF.

The chain couples TRBV6-5 to TRBJ1-3; 10 bases are shared with TRBD1. Trimming removed 2 bases from V and 3 bases from J; junction bases left unmatched: 4. This CDR3 comprises 16 residues. The germline CDR1 and CDR2 sequences are MNHEY and SVGAGI. The CDR3 coding sequence is TGTGCCAGCAGTTACCGGGGACAGGGGTATGGAAACACCATATATTTT. Translating gives CASSYRGQGYGNTIYF.

This clonotype has just a few counts. The chain is built from TRBV7-2 and TRBJ2-3; D might be TRBD1 or TRBD2, each matching 5 bases. Germline values: CDR1 SGHTA, CDR2 FQGNSA. This CDR3 spans 15 amino acids. V dropped 2 bases and J dropped 1 base, with 10 bases sitting between them. The CDR3 DNA reads TGTGCCAGCAGCTTATCTATGGGGGGCACAGATACGCAGTATTTT. As protein: CASSLSMGGTDTQYF. The variable domain in full, completed from reference TRBV7-2 and TRBJ2-3, reads GAGVSQSPSNKVTEKGKDVELRCDPISGHTALYWYRQSLGQGLEFLIYFQGNSAPDKSGLPSDRFSAERTGGSVSTLTIQRTQQEDSAVYLCASSLSMGGTDTQYFGPGTRLTVL.

This clonotype showed up just a few times. The rearrangement joins TRBV6-2 or TRBV6-3 to TRBJ2-1; TRBD2 matches at 12 bases. Looked up from germline, CDR1 is MNHEY and CDR2 is SVGEGT. Losses at the gene ends were 3 bases for V and 4 bases for J; bases not matched to a gene: 22. CDR3 length equals 22 residues. CDR3 sequence reads: CASSYGGAQGARLAGVYNEQFF. CDR3 sequence (DNA): TGTGCCAGCAGTTATGGAGGGGCCCAGGGGGCCCGACTAGCGGGAGTATACAATGAGCAGTTCTTC.

This chain links TRBV28 with TRBJ2-7; possibly TRBD1 for D (5 bases). The CDR3 totals 14 residues. V lost 2 bases, J lost 7 bases, and 15 bases lay in between. The germline V gene has CDR1 MDHEN and CDR2 SYDVKM. CDR3 loop: CASSLGDRSGEQYF. The CDR3 DNA follows: TGTGCCAGCAGTTTAGGAGACAGATCAGGAGAGCAGTACTTC.

This CDR3 is CASSFVRGAQETQYF. Written as DNA, the CDR3 is TGTGCCAGCAGTTTTGTCAGGGGGGCGCAAGAGACCCAGTACTTC. The chain uses TRBV27 and TRBJ2-5, with D possibly being TRBD1 (7 bases). The V gene's germline CDR1 is MNHEY and CDR2 SMNVEV (reference sequence). V lost 3 bases to trimming and J lost 2 bases, with 13 bases between them. This CDR3 contains 15 residues.

The sample holds a few counts of this clonotype. The J gene is TRBJ2-1, the V gene TRBV29-1; possible D gene TRBD2, 5 bases. Deletions cut 8 bases from V and 0 bases from J, with 14 bases between. Germline-derived CDR1 and CDR2 are SQVTM and ANQGSEA. CDR3 length equals 14 residues. The CDR3 here is CSSAVRASYNEQFF. The DNA of the CDR3 is TGCAGCTCGGCTGTGCGGGCCTCCTACAATGAGCAGTTCTTC.

This clonotype was recorded a few times. This chain connects TRBV12-3 or TRBV12-4 to TRBJ1-2; D gene uncertain. Between the trimmed V and J ends, which lost 7 bases and 8 bases, there was a span of 17 bases. CDR3 length: 13 amino acids. The CDR3 loop reads CASTPLQAGGYTF. DNA for the CDR3: TGTGCCAGCACCCCCCTCCAGGCGGGGGGCTACACCTTC.

J is TRBJ2-3 and V is TRBV7-6, with 11 bases identical to TRBD2. Per the germline V gene, CDR1 is SGHVS and CDR2 is FNYEAQ. V shed 5 bases, J shed 3 bases, and the junction held 19 bases outside the gene matches. The CDR3 is 20 residues long. For the CDR3, the DNA is TGTGCCAGCAGCAACCGGGACAGGCCCTTAGCGGGAGGGAGGACAGATACGCAGTATTTT. Its translation: CASSNRDRPLAGGRTDTQYF. Full variable domain (outside the CDR3, taken from reference TRBV7-6 and TRBJ2-3): GAGVSQSPRYKVTKRGQDVALRCDPISGHVSLYWYRQALGQGPEFLTYFNYEAQQDKSGLPNDRFSAERPEGSISTLTIQRTEQRDSAMYRCASSNRDRPLAGGRTDTQYFGPGTRLTVL.